This TCR beta chain comes out of a study of T cell responses to AZD1222 COVID-19 vaccine. Germline V lookup: CDR1 SGDLS, CDR2 YYNGEE. Trimming took off 2 bases at V and 7 bases at J, with 4 bases between the two ends. The CDR3 length is 12 residues. Findings and caveats of the study: Females made up more of the donors, who were largely white British, and clonal diversity may have come out too low. At 160-218 and 743-854, vaccine-associated CD4 TCRs were dominant, and they spanned spike. Repertoire sampling occurred only after the peak T cell response.

About this clone itself: Its antigen is as yet unknown.

The method was immunoSEQ multiplex PCR; TCRdb's version includes in-frame clones alone and lacks a portion of them. Seen here are approximately 150,000 clones, roughly 90% observed once, and the top ten hold roughly 4%. The receptor was isolated from an adult who received the AZD1222 COVID-19 vaccine. The gene calls are TRBV9 and TRBJ1-6, with D unclear. The sample here was peripheral blood, taken 28 days after the second AZD1222 dose. As DNA, the CDR3 is TGTGCCAGCAGCGTGGTCAATTCACCCCTCCACTTT. Translated: CASSVVNSPLHF.